Each of the 8 T cell receptor beta chains below was sequenced from the same sample in a study of T-cell reconstitution after alpha-beta-depleted transplantation in children. Unique molecular identifiers were incorporated into the prepared TCRbeta library. TCRdb fed the PCR reads into MiXCR, producing one record per CDR3 protein. The table has 6,400 or so distinct CDR3 sequences, approximately 16% seen once. The sequences come from PBMCs, mostly from graft donor cells, collected 60 days after TCRalphabeta/CD19-depleted stem cell transplant. The receptors were sampled from a male patient between 10 and 17 years old who had a stem cell transplant for acute myeloid leukemia, so the T cells may come from the graft donor.

This clonotype was detected only a few times. The chain has TRBV12-5 and TRBJ2-1; D perhaps matches TRBD1 (5 bases). CDR1 and CDR2 (germline): LGHNT, FRNRAP. V shed 1 base and J shed 8 bases, with 18 bases lying between them. This CDR3 contains 16 residues. The CDR3 nucleotides are TGTGCTAGTGGTTTGGAACGACAGTCAGCAGCGTATGAGCAGTTCTTC. Translation: CASGLERQSAAYEQFF.

This clonotype is judged medium-sized. This chain connects TRBV29-1 to TRBJ1-3; D perhaps matches TRBD1 (6 bases). The ends were cut back, 4 bases at V and 0 bases at J, with 10 bases in the middle. The V gene's germline CDR1 is SQVTM and CDR2 ANQGSEA. This CDR3 is 14 amino acids long. The CDR3 protein is CSVGGPFSGNTIYF. CDR3 DNA: TGCAGCGTTGGGGGGCCCTTCTCTGGAAACACCATATATTTT.

V is TRBV7-9 and J is TRBJ2-2; D remains ambiguous. The germline V gene encodes CDR1 SEHNR and CDR2 FQNEAQ (reference sequence). Trimming shortened V by 2 bases and J by 4 bases, and 8 bases separated the two germline ends. The CDR3 spans 14 residues. CDR3 DNA: TGTGCCAGCAGCTTACTACAGCCCACCGGGGAGCTGTTTTTT. This codes for CASSLLQPTGELFF.

V gene TRBV28 combines with J gene TRBJ1-1; D perhaps matches TRBD1 (5 bases). Trimming stripped 3 bases from V and 4 bases from J, with 15 bases between. This CDR3 comprises 15 residues. The V gene's germline CDR1 is MDHEN and CDR2 SYDVKM. The CDR3: CASSFVTGPATEAFF. The CDR3 DNA reads TGTGCCAGCAGTTTCGTTACAGGCCCAGCCACTGAAGCTTTCTTT.

Judged by abundance, this clonotype is medium-sized. The V gene is TRBV15, the J gene TRBJ2-3, with D tentatively TRBD2 (5 bases). Trimming took 3 bases from V and 1 from J, leaving 14 bases between them. CDR1 and CDR2 from the germline V gene are LNHNV and YYDKDF (reference sequence). CDR3 length equals 16 residues. The CDR3 DNA reads as TGTGCCACCAGCAGCCAAGCCGGGAAAGGCACAGATACGCAGTATTTT. It is translated as CATSSQAGKGTDTQYF. The full variable domain, in which reference TRBV15 and TRBJ2-3 provide the parts outside the CDR3, is DAMVIQNPRYQVTQFGKPVTLSCSQTLNHNVMYWYQQKSSQAPKLLFHYYDKDFNNEADTPDNFQSRRPNTSFCFLDIRSPGLGDTAMYLCATSSQAGKGTDTQYFGPGTRLTVL.

The table lists this clonotype with a few counts. CDR3 in DNA: TGTGCCAGTAGTCCCGGGACAGGGGGCGCGAAATTTAATCAGCCCCAGCATTTT. Encoded protein: CASSPGTGGAKFNQPQHF. V and J are TRBV19 and TRBJ1-5; 12 nucleotides line up with TRBD1. V trimming: 5 bases; J trimming: 4 bases; junction bases outside the gene matches: 12. The CDR3 runs to 18 residues. Germline V gene lookup returns CDR1 LNHDA and CDR2 SQIVND (reference sequence).

This clonotype was detected only a few times. In DNA, the CDR3 is TGTGCCAGCAGCTTGACGGTGACAGGGAGAGAGACCCAGTACTTC. The encoded protein is CASSLTVTGRETQYF. This sequence joins TRBV5-5 and TRBJ2-5; TRBD1 matches at 7 bases. V gave up 1 base and J gave up 4 bases; unmatched junction bases: 7. Germline CDR1 SGHKS, CDR2 YYEKEE (reference sequence). The CDR3 length is 15 residues. Filled out from reference TRBV5-5 and TRBJ2-5, the complete variable domain reads DAGVTQSPTHLIKTRGQQVTLRCSPISGHKSVSWYQQVLGQGPQFIFQYYEKEERGRGNFPDRFSARQFPNYSSELNVNALLLGDSALYLCASSLTVTGRETQYFGPGTRLLVL.

This clonotype rates as medium-sized (0.01 to 0.1%). CDR3 loop: CASSLAEGGYTF. The CDR3 DNA follows: TGTGCCAGCAGTTTAGCAGAGGGTGGCTACACCTTC. The chain carries TRBV12-3 or TRBV12-4 and TRBJ1-2; D remains unclear. This CDR3 has 12 amino acids. V was cut by 0 bases and J by 7 bases, with 6 bases left in between.